These 19 T cell receptor beta chains originate from one sample sequenced in a study of molecular identifiers for immune sequencing clone quantification. Each CDR3 protein is one row after TCRdb ran MiXCR on the PCR reads. The sample includes about 640,000 distinct CDR3 sequences, 15% to 20% of them seen just once. Sequencing was carried out using naive CD8+ T cells from blood, with Jurkat cell RNA spiked in. This sample's subset: FACS-sorted CD8+CD4-CCR7+CD45RA+ naive T cells. All receptors come from a human donor in good health. Some libraries in this study had Jurkat cell RNA spiked in.

This clonotype was counted many times. The rearrangement uses TRBV15 and TRBJ1-2; D not certain. The V end was cut by 0 bases, the J end by 8 bases, with 4 bases between. CDR3 length equals 11 residues. Germline CDR1 LNHNV, CDR2 YYDKDF (reference sequence). The CDR3 loop is CATSRDLGYTF. DNA for the CDR3: TGTGCCACCAGCAGAGATTTAGGCTACACCTTC.

In its sample, this clonotype was seen many times. The V gene is TRBV7-6, the J gene TRBJ2-7, with D possibly matching TRBD1 (6 bases). This CDR3 comprises 12 residues. CDR1 is SGHVS and CDR2 is FNYEAQ in the germline V gene. Trimming pared 4 bases from V and 5 bases from J, leaving 9 bases between. The CDR3 coding sequence is TGTGCCAGCAGCTCTACAGGGAACGAGCAGTACTTC. It encodes CASSSTGNEQYF. Variable domain in full (rest from reference TRBV7-6 and TRBJ2-7): GAGVSQSPRYKVTKRGQDVALRCDPISGHVSLYWYRQALGQGPEFLTYFNYEAQQDKSGLPNDRFSAERPEGSISTLTIQRTEQRDSAMYRCASSSTGNEQYFGPGTRLTVT.

Comments on this clonotype: Given a much more abundant clone one base away, this may be a read error. V and J are TRBV20-1 and TRBJ1-1; maybe TRBD1 (5 bases). This CDR3 region has 13 residues. CDR1 and CDR2 (germline): DFQATT, SNEGSKA (reference sequence). CDR3: CGAGGGFNTEAFF. For the CDR3, the DNA is TGCGGTGCTGGGGGGGGGTTCAACACTGAAGCTTTCTTT.

This clonotype was recorded at least ten times. The V and J genes are TRBV28 and TRBJ2-2; the D gene is possibly TRBD1 (5 bases). V lost 6 bases and J lost 1, with 15 bases in between. CDR1 is MDHEN, CDR2 SYDVKM, per germline. The CDR3 loop spans 16 amino acids. In DNA, the CDR3 is TGTGCCAGCAGGCGAAGACAGCCGGGGAACACCGGGGAGCTGTTTTTT. Residues: CASRRRQPGNTGELFF.

About this clonotype: An end of the junction does not agree with germline; a read error may underlie this. The V gene is TRBV6-2 or TRBV6-3, the J gene TRBJ2-1; 9 nucleotides match TRBD2. The CDR3 has 15 amino acids. Germline V CDR1 and CDR2: MNHEY, SVGEGT. The CDR3 spells CASSLAGVVYNEQSF. CDR3 in DNA: TGTGCCAGCAGTTTAGCGGGAGTGGTCTACAATGAGCAGTCCTTC.

This chain connects TRBV10-3 to TRBJ2-1; 9 bases are a match to TRBD1. After removal of 4 bases from V and 4 bases from J, the junction contained 5 bases not matched to a gene. Germline V gene data show CDR1 as ENHRY and CDR2 as SYGVKD. This CDR3 region has 15 residues. DNA of the CDR3: TGTGCCATCAGTGGGGCCGGGACAGGGTACAATGAGCAGTTCTTC. This gives the protein CAISGAGTGYNEQFF.

This clonotype was seen a handful of times. The chain carries TRBV6-2 or TRBV6-3 and TRBJ1-5; D is ambiguous. V was trimmed by 0 bases and J by 0 bases, leaving 9 bases between them. CDR3 length equals 16 residues. Germline loops: CDR1 MNHEY, CDR2 SVGEGT. The CDR3 is CASSYSNVYSNQPQHF. As DNA, the CDR3 is TGTGCCAGCAGTTACTCGAACGTTTATAGCAATCAGCCCCAGCATTTT.

This clonotype was counted many times. The chain uses TRBV2 and TRBJ1-5; D unresolved. V was cut by 3 bases and J by 0 bases, with 9 bases left in between. Germline V lookup: CDR1 SNHLY, CDR2 FYNNEI. The CDR3 covers 15 residues. The CDR3 DNA follows: TGTGCCAGCAGTGACTCGATCTATAGCAATCAGCCCCAGCATTTT. Translating gives CASSDSIYSNQPQHF.

This clonotype was seen a handful of times. This chain uses TRBV29-1 with TRBJ1-2, with 7 nucleotides matching TRBD1. CDR3 size: 11 residues. Unmatched junction bases numbered 3, after V lost 7 bases and J lost 4 bases. Germline CDR1 is SQVTM and CDR2 is ANQGSEA. CDR3 in DNA: TGCAGCGGTGGGACAGTCTATGGCTACACCTTC. Protein: CSGGTVYGYTF.

The CDR3 sequence: CASSPYTGMNTEAFF. CDR3 DNA: TGTGCCAGCAGCCCCTACACAGGGATGAACACTGAAGCTTTCTTT. The chain couples TRBV6-5 to TRBJ1-1, with D perhaps matching TRBD1 (6 bases). The CDR3 consists of 15 residues. The V gene lost 6 bases and the J gene lost 0 bases, with 14 bases spanning the gap. Germline values: CDR1 MNHEY, CDR2 SVGAGI.

This clonotype came up many times. This sequence joins TRBV3-1 and TRBJ2-3; no clear D gene. V was shortened by 4 bases and J by 6 bases, with 11 bases between the two germline ends. Germline V gene data show CDR1 as LGHDT and CDR2 as YNNKEL (reference sequence). The CDR3 contains 13 residues. This CDR3 is CASSPDALDTQYF. CDR3 in DNA: TGTGCCAGCAGCCCTGACGCTTTGGATACGCAGTATTTT.

This clonotype showed up many times. The chain couples TRBV6-5 to TRBJ2-1; D not certain. Trimming pared 0 bases from V and 8 bases from J, leaving 17 bases between. Germline assignment: CDR1 MNHEY and CDR2 SVGAGI. The length of the CDR3 is 16 residues. In DNA form, the CDR3 reads TGTGCCAGCAGTTACTCGAGTCGAGTTCTGTGGGATGAGCAGTTCTTC. This encodes CASSYSSRVLWDEQFF.

The chain uses TRBV6-6 and TRBJ2-2, with D hard to call. CDR3 length: 17 residues. From germline, CDR1 is MNHNY and CDR2 SVGAGI (reference sequence). The V gene lost 2 bases and the J gene lost 0 bases, with 13 bases spanning the gap. The CDR3 DNA follows: TGTGCCAGCAGTTACCCAAGGTTGGAAGCGAACACCGGGGAGCTGTTTTTT. Its protein product is CASSYPRLEANTGELFF.

This clonotype was seen a handful of times. Possible read error: a much larger clone is one base away. Likely a read error: the CDR3 ends without its conserved phenylalanine or tryptophan. The chain joins TRBV20-1 to TRBJ1-1; D is unresolved. Per the germline V gene, CDR1 is DFQATT and CDR2 is SNEGSKA (reference sequence). This CDR3 is built from 14 residues. V lost 0 bases to trimming and J lost 4 bases, with 12 bases between them. The CDR3: CSARDGIMSTEAFS. The DNA of the CDR3 is TGCAGTGCTAGAGATGGCATCATGAGCACTGAAGCTTTCTCT.

This clonotype was observed at least ten times. This chain links TRBV27 with TRBJ2-7; 12 bases are shared with TRBD2. Looked up from germline, CDR1 is MNHEY and CDR2 is SMNVEV (reference sequence). Trimming at V came to 3 bases and at J to 3 bases, leaving 9 bases not matched to a gene. This CDR3 has 17 amino acids. The CDR3: CASSFLTRTSGVYEQYF. In DNA, the CDR3 is TGTGCCAGCAGTTTCCTCACTCGGACTAGCGGGGTCTACGAGCAGTACTTC.

This clonotype came up a few times. The chain uses TRBV14 and TRBJ2-7, with 7 bases fitting TRBD1. CDR1 SGHDN and CDR2 FVKESK come from the germline V gene. The CDR3 is made up of 13 amino acids. J lost 4 bases, V lost 3 bases, and 3 bases had no gene match. CDR3 sequence reads: CASSHGQVYEQYF. CDR3 nucleotides: TGTGCCAGCAGCCATGGACAGGTATACGAGCAGTACTTC.

This clonotype showed up many times. The CDR3 spells CASSLFRETSTDTQYF. Written as DNA, the CDR3 is TGTGCCAGCAGTTTATTCCGGGAAACTAGCACAGATACGCAGTATTTT. The chain uses TRBV28 and TRBJ2-3; D possibly corresponds to TRBD2 (5 bases). CDR1 MDHEN and CDR2 SYDVKM come from the germline V gene. V gave up 1 base and J gave up 0 bases, with 11 bases separating them. CDR3 length equals 16 residues.

In regard to this clonotype: A read error is possible here, since a much larger clone lies one base away. CDR3 nucleotide sequence: TGTGCCAGCAGTTTGCAGGGACTGGAAGGAAAACTGTTTTTT. It specifies CASSLQGLEGKLFF. The V call is TRBV12-3 or TRBV12-4, the J call TRBJ1-4; D is perhaps TRBD1 (5 bases). The CDR3 is made up of 14 amino acids. V was cut by 3 bases and J by 10 bases, with 15 bases left in between.

Points on this clonotype: A clone one base away is much larger, so this may be a read error. This is likely a read error, given that the CDR3 carries no conserved phenylalanine or tryptophan at its end. The chain uses TRBV29-1 and TRBJ1-2; TRBD1 agrees at 8 bases. V lost 7 bases, J lost 4 bases, and 5 bases stayed unmatched. The CDR3 runs to 12 residues. Germline V gene sequence: CDR1 SQVTM, CDR2 ANQGSEA. The CDR3 sequence: CSGEDRAYGYTL. CDR3 bases: TGCAGCGGGGAGGACAGGGCCTATGGCTACACCCTC.